Listed below are T cell receptor beta chains from one sample, sequenced in a study of identical twins. TCRdb redid the calling of the 5' RACE reads with MiXCR, one entry per CDR3 protein. Of roughly 250,000 distinct CDR3 sequences in the sample, roughly 13% were seen once. Source material: memory (CD45RO+) T cells sorted from blood. The receptors were sampled from a woman aged 18-30 years in good health. The CDR3 runs from the conserved cysteine through the conserved F or W. A D gene is named only where the DNA matches it firmly.

. | TRBJ2-5 | TRBV5-5 | CASSLSMGETQYF
TRBD2 | TRBJ2-1 | TRBV6-1 | CASSRGLAGRTYNEQFF
. | TRBJ1-2 | TRBV29-1 | CSVGRTAANYGYTF
. | TRBJ2-3 | TRBV10-1 | CASSETGTDTQYF
. | TRBJ2-1 | TRBV7-8 | CASSLDLARVDEQFF
. | TRBJ1-4 | TRBV12-3/TRBV12-4 | CASSLTGSEKLFF
TRBD2 | TRBJ2-2 | TRBV20-1 | CSAQRRTSGGRELFF
. | TRBJ2-2 | TRBV9 | CASSVAAGQRNGELFF
TRBD1 | TRBJ1-5 | TRBV10-3 | CAISAGTGGDQPQHF
. | TRBJ2-2 | TRBV6-5 | CASTANTGELFF
. | TRBJ1-5 | TRBV12-3/TRBV12-4 | CASSWFRHSNQPQHF
. | TRBJ1-5 | TRBV4-1 | CASSQEPPGWGNQPQHF
. | TRBJ2-5 | TRBV6-4 | CASRSPGDFQETQYF
TRBD1 | TRBJ2-7 | TRBV4-2 | CASSQFFSGQGYEQYF
TRBD1 | TRBJ1-2 | TRBV7-9 | CASSFRDRAHGYTF
. | TRBJ1-2 | TRBV6-5 | CASSYRGVNGYTF
. | TRBJ2-2 | TRBV9 | CASSVTGGTGELFF
TRBD2 | TRBJ2-3 | TRBV6-1 | CASISLLAGVTDTQYF
. | TRBJ1-1 | TRBV3-1 | CASSQGWTEKKAFF
TRBD2 | TRBJ2-3 | TRBV30 | CAWSPGASGDTQYF
TRBD2 | TRBJ2-1 | TRBV7-9 | CASSPDQRGGHEQFF
. | TRBJ2-1 | TRBV11-3 | CASSPRASLNEQFF
. | TRBJ2-5 | TRBV20-1 | CSARRGGYQETQYF
TRBD2 | TRBJ2-1 | TRBV9 | CASSAPDGTRAYNEQFF
TRBD1 | TRBJ1-2 | TRBV30 | CAWSERDRGLYTF
. | TRBJ1-5 | TRBV29-1 | CSVVAGDQPQHF
. | TRBJ2-2 | TRBV30 | CAQSRDKHTGELFF
. | TRBJ2-5 | TRBV11-2 | CASSLGVEGRETQYF
TRBD2 | TRBJ2-3 | TRBV30 | CASERGGTDTQYF
. | TRBJ2-5 | TRBV29-1 | CSVGGLPDF
TRBD1 | TRBJ1-4 | TRBV20-1 | CSGTGQGDEKLFF
TRBD1 | TRBJ2-5 | TRBV9 | CASSGTGLSSFQETQYF
. | TRBJ2-4 | TRBV12-3/TRBV12-4 | CASSLRGMGKNIQYF
. | TRBJ1-6 | TRBV5-1 | CASSLAGAGYSPLHF
. | TRBJ2-7 | TRBV18 | CASSPAAAYEQYF
. | TRBJ2-7 | TRBV7-2 | CASSPYPSFPTYEQYF
. | TRBJ1-1 | TRBV20-1 | CRSLGRVNTEAFF
. | TRBJ1-5 | TRBV12-3/TRBV12-4 | CASTRQVNQPQHF
. | TRBJ2-7 | TRBV7-9 | CASSPGDYYEQYF
. | TRBJ2-1 | TRBV24-1 | CATSDTSGQPNEQFF
TRBD2 | TRBJ2-3 | TRBV7-7 | CASSSTSGETDTQYF
. | TRBJ2-7 | TRBV5-1 | CASSSPQSYEQYF
TRBD2 | TRBJ2-3 | TRBV5-5 | CASSLIGTSGGYTDTQYF
. | TRBJ2-1 | TRBV21-1 | CASSTRGSSYNEQFF
. | TRBJ1-2 | TRBV7-9 | CASSLEAETYGYTF
. | TRBJ2-3 | TRBV5-1 | CASSLEGVRGDTQYF
TRBD2 | TRBJ2-1 | TRBV11-2 | CASSRVAGPYNEQFF
TRBD2 | TRBJ2-7 | TRBV20-1 | CSALGERETREQYF
. | TRBJ2-1 | TRBV20-1 | CSALSQTGVYNEQFF
. | TRBJ1-2 | TRBV5-1 | CASRPSGGFGYTF
. | TRBJ2-1 | TRBV14 | CASSQINRYNEQFF
TRBD2 | TRBJ2-1 | TRBV20-1 | CSARRTSEQFF
TRBD2 | TRBJ2-3 | TRBV4-3 | CASSQDSGLGPADTQYF
. | TRBJ2-1 | TRBV6-5 | CASSKHNEQFF